The 10 T cell receptor beta chains below all came from one sample that was sequenced in a study of blood T cell repertoires in COVID-19. Clones were read by immunoSEQ multiplex PCR, and TCRdb kept only the in-frame ones, dropping some. The table has around 18,000 clones, approximately 80% seen once. Sequencing was performed on peripheral blood. Every receptor here comes from a man between 70 and 80 years old with COVID-19, enrolled during active disease.

This clone occurred a few times. The chain employs TRBV5-8 and TRBJ1-5, with a weak D call TRBD1 (6 bases). V gave up 0 bases and J gave up 6 bases, with 19 bases separating them. CDR3 size: 17 residues. Germline loops: CDR1 SGHTS, CDR2 YDEGEE. The CDR3 sequence is CASSLAGGQGKSQPQHF. The CDR3 DNA reads TGTGCCAGCAGCTTGGCCGGGGGGCAGGGCAAAAGTCAGCCCCAGCATTTT. Based on the CDR3 plus reference TRBV5-8 and TRBJ1-5, the full variable domain is EAGVTQSPTHLIKTRGQQATLRCSPISGHTSVYWYQQALGLGLQFLLWYDEGEERNRGNFPPRFSGRQFPNYSSELNVNALELEDSALYLCASSLAGGQGKSQPQHFGDGTRLSIL.

The chain employs TRBV10-2 and TRBJ1-5, with TRBD1 matching 10 bases. The CDR3 extends over 13 amino acids. V trimming: 10 bases; J trimming: 4 bases; junction bases outside the gene matches: 4. Germline CDR1 reads WSHSY; CDR2 reads SAAADI. CDR3 sequence reads: CATSGQGNQPQHF. The CDR3, as DNA: TGCGCCACCTCGGGACAGGGGAATCAGCCCCAGCATTTT.

The J gene is TRBJ2-3, the V gene TRBV5-4, with no clear D. The germline V and J ends were trimmed by 6 bases and 2 bases, with 19 bases remaining between them. The CDR3 length is 16 residues. CDR1 and CDR2 (germline): SGHNT, YYREEE (reference sequence). The CDR3 loop reads CASNPPRQGSTDTQYF. As DNA, the CDR3 is TGTGCCAGCAACCCACCCCGACAAGGATCCACAGATACGCAGTATTTT.

V gene TRBV5-5 combines with J gene TRBJ2-7; a weak D match, TRBD1 (6 bases). With 4 bases removed from V and 0 bases from J, the gap between germline ends came to 14 bases. Germline V gene data show CDR1 as SGHKS and CDR2 as YYEKEE (reference sequence). The CDR3 totals 15 residues. CDR3 amino acids: CASSRTVGNSYEQYF. The CDR3 DNA follows: TGTGCCAGCAGCCGGACAGTTGGAAACTCCTACGAGCAGTACTTC.

The chain carries TRBV6-1 and TRBJ2-2, with D hard to call. CDR1 is MNHNS, CDR2 SASEGT, per germline. The CDR3 runs 16 residues. V was pared by 0 bases and J by 4 bases, with 12 bases between. CDR3 coding DNA: TGTGCCAGCAGTGAAGCGCCCGACAAAAGCACCGGGGAGCTGTTTTTT. Translation: CASSEAPDKSTGELFF.

Only a few counts were recorded for this clone. The rearrangement links TRBV12-3 or TRBV12-4 to TRBJ1-1; D is unclear. The CDR3 runs 11 residues. With 1 base removed from V and 11 bases from J, the gap between germline ends came to 8 bases. Here the CDR3 reads CASSLGGPAFF. DNA for the CDR3: TGTGCCAGCAGTTTAGGAGGGCCCGCTTTCTTT.

The rearrangement links TRBV7-9 to TRBJ2-3; 11 bases match TRBD2. The CDR3 contains 16 residues. The germline V gene encodes CDR1 SEHNR and CDR2 FQNEAQ (reference sequence). Trimming at V came to 3 bases and at J to 3 bases, leaving 5 bases not matched to a gene. In DNA form, the CDR3 reads TGTGCCAGCAGCTTTTTCCGACTAGCGGGGACAGATACGCAGTATTTT. Amino acid sequence: CASSFFRLAGTDTQYF.

The chain joins TRBV14 to TRBJ1-1; TRBD1 matches at 10 bases. Germline V lookup: CDR1 SGHDN, CDR2 FVKESK. This CDR3 comprises 18 residues. With 2 bases clipped from V and 1 base from J, the junction kept 10 bases outside the gene matches. The CDR3 nucleotides are TGTGCCAGCAGCCAATTCTCCGGGACAGGGGTGCCGAACACTGAAGCTTTCTTT. It is translated as CASSQFSGTGVPNTEAFF.

The chain employs TRBV19 and TRBJ1-3; D unresolved. CDR3 size: 12 residues. The germline gives CDR1 LNHDA, CDR2 SQIVND (reference sequence). The V end lost 4 bases, the J end lost 4 bases, and 5 bases lay between the germline ends. CDR3 in DNA: TGTGCCAGTAGTACCATCGGAAACACCATATATTTT. Protein: CASSTIGNTIYF.

This chain joins TRBV19 and TRBJ2-5, with TRBD2 identical over 8 bases. Losses at the gene ends were 4 bases for V and 5 bases for J; bases not matched to a gene: 12. The length of the CDR3 is 16 residues. Germline values: CDR1 LNHDA, CDR2 SQIVND (reference sequence). The CDR3 sequence: CASSRLAGTRGETQYF. CDR3 DNA sequence: TGTGCCAGTAGTAGGTTAGCGGGAACAAGGGGGGAGACCCAGTACTTC.